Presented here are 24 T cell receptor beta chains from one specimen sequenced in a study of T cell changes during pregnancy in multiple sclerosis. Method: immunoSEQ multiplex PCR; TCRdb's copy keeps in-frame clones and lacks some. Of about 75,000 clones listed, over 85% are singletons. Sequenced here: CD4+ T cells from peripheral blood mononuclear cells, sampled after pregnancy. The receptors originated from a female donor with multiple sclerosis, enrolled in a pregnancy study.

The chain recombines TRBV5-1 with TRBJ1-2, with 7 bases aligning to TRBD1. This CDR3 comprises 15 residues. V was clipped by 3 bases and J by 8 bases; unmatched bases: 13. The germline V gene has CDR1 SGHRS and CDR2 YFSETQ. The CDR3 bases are TGCGCCAGCAGCTCCGACCGGGACAGCCGTTGGGGCTACACCTTC. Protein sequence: CASSSDRDSRWGYTF.

In DNA, the CDR3 is TGTGCCAGCAGTGAATTGGGACACTATATTAACACTGAAGCTTTCTTT. Translated: CASSELGHYINTEAFF. This chain links TRBV6-1 with TRBJ1-1, with a possible D match to TRBD1 (6 bases). Trimming shortened V by 2 bases and J by 2 bases, and 15 bases separated the two germline ends. Germline CDR1 reads MNHNS; CDR2 reads SASEGT. This CDR3 comprises 16 residues.

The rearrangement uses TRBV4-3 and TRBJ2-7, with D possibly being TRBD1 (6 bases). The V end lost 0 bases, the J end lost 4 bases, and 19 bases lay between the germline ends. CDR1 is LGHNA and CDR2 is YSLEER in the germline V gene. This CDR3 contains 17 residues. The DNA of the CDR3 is TGCGCCAGCAGCCAAGATCTGTCCGGACAGCGTCCTTACGAGCAGTACTTC. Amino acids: CASSQDLSGQRPYEQYF.

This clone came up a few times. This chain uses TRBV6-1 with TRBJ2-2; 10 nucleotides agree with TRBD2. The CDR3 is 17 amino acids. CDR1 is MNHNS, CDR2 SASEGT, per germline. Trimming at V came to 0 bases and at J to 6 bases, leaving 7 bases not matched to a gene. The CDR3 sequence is CASSEARSGRRPGELFF. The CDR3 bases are TGTGCCAGCAGTGAAGCGCGTAGCGGGAGGAGACCCGGGGAGCTGTTTTTT.

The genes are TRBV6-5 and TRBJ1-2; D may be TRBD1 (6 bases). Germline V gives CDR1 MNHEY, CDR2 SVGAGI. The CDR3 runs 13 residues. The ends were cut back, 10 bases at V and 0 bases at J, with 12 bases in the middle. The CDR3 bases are TGTGCCATCCGGGACACCGCTAACTATGGCTACACCTTC. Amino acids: CAIRDTANYGYTF.

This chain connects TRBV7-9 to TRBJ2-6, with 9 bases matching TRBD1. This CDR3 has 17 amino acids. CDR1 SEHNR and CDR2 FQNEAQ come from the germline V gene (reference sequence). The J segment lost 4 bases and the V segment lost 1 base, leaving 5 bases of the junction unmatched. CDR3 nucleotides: TGTGCCAGCAGCTTAGGACAGGGGGGAACAGGGGCCAACGTCCTGACTTTC. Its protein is CASSLGQGGTGANVLTF.

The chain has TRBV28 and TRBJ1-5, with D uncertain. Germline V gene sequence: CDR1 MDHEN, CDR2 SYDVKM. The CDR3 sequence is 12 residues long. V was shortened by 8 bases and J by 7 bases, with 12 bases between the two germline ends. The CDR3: CASGEGRQPQHF. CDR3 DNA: TGTGCCAGCGGGGAGGGCAGACAGCCCCAGCATTTT.

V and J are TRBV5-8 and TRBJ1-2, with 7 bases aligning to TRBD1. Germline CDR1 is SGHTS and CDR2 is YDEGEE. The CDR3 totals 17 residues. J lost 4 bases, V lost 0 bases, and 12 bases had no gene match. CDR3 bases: TGTGCCAGCAGCTTGGCCGAGGGACAGCCCCGGAGCTATGGCTACACCTTC. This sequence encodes CASSLAEGQPRSYGYTF.

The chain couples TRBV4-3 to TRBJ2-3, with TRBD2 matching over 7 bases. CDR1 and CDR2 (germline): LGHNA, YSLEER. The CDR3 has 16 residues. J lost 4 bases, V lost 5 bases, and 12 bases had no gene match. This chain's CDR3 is CASSARDGRMADTQYF. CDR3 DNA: TGCGCCAGCAGCGCCCGGGACGGGAGGATGGCAGATACGCAGTATTTT.

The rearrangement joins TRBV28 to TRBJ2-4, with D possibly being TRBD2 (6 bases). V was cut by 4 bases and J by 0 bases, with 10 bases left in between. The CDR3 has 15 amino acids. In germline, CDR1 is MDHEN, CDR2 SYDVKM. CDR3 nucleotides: TGTGCCAGCAGTTCACCGGGGGTAGCCAAAAACATTCAGTACTTC. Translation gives CASSSPGVAKNIQYF.

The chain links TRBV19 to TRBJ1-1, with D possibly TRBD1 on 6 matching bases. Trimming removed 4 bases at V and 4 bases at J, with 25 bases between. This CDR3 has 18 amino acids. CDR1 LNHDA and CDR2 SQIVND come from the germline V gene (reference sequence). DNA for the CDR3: TGTGCCAGTAGTACCCCGCAGGGGCTAGGGAGCCCTAGCACTGAAGCTTTCTTT. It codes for CASSTPQGLGSPSTEAFF.

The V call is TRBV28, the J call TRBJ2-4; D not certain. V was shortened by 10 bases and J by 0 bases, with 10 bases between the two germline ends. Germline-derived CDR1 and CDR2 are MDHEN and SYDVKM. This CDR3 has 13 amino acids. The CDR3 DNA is TGTGCCACTAAGAGGATAGCCAAAAACATTCAGTACTTC. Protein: CATKRIAKNIQYF.

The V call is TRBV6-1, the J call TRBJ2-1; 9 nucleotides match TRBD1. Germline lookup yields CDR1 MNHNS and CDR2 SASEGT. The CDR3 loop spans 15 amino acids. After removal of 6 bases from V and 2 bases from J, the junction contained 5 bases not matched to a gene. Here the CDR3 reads CASRRDRVTYNEQFF. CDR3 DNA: TGTGCCAGCAGGAGGGACAGGGTGACCTACAATGAGCAGTTCTTC.

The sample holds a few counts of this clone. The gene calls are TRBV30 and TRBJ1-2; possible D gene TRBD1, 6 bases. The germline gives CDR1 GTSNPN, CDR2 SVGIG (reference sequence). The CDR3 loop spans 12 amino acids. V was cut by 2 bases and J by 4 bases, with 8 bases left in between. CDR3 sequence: CAWSKDSYGYTF. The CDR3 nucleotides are TGTGCCTGGAGTAAGGACAGCTATGGCTACACCTTC.

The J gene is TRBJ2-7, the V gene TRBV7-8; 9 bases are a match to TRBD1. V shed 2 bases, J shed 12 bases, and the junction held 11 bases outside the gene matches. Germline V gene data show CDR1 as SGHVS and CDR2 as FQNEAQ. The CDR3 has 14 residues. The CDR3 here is CASSLHGTGKAWYF. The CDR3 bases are TGTGCCAGCAGCTTACACGGGACAGGGAAAGCTTGGTACTTC.

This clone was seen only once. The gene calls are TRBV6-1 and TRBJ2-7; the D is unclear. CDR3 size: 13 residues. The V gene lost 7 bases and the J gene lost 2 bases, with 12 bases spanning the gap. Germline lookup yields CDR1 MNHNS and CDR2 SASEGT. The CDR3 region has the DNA TGTGCCAGCATGATGGCAACTACCTACGAGCAGTACTTC. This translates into CASMMATTYEQYF.

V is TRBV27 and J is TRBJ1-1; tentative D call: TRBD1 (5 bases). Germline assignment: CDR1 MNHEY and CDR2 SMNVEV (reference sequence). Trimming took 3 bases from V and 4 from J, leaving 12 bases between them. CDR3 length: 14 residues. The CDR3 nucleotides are TGTGCCAGCAGTTTGCGGGGGGTAGGCACTGAAGCTTTCTTT. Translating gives CASSLRGVGTEAFF.

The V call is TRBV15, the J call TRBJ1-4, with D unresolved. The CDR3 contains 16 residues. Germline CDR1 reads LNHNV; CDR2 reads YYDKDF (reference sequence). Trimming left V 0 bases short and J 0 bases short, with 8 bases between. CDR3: CATSRDQTTTNEKLFF. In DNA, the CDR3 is TGTGCCACCAGCAGAGATCAAACAACAACTAATGAAAAACTGTTTTTT.

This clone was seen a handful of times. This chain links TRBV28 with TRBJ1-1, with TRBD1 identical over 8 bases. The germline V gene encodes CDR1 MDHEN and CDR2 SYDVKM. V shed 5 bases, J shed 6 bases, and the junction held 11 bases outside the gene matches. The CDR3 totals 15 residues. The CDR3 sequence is CASSPHRGVTAEAFF. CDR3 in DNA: TGTGCCAGCAGTCCCCACAGGGGGGTTACGGCTGAAGCTTTCTTT. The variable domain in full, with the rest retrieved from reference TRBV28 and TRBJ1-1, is DVKVTQSSRYLVKRTGEKVFLECVQDMDHENMFWYRQDPGLGLRLIYFSYDVKMKEKGDIPEGYSVSREKKERFSLILESASTNQTSMYLCASSPHRGVTAEAFFGQGTRLTVV.

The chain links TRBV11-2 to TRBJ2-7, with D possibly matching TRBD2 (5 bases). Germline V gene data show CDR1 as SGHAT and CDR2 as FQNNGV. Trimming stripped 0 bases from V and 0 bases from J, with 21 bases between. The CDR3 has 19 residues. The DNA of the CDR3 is TGTGCCAGCAGCTTAGACACAATCTCAAGCGGCCAAGGCTCCTACGAGCAGTACTTC. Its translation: CASSLDTISSGQGSYEQYF. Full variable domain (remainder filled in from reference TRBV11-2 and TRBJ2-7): EAGVAQSPRYKIIEKRQSVAFWCNPISGHATLYWYQQILGQGPKLLIQFQNNGVVDDSQLPKDRFSAERLKGVDSTLKIQPAKLEDSAVYLCASSLDTISSGQGSYEQYFGPGTRLTVT.

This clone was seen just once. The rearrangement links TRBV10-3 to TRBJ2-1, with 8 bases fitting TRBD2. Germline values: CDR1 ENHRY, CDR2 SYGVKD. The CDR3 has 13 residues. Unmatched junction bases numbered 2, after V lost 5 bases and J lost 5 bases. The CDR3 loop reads CAISREGDNEQFF. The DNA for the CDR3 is TGTGCCATCAGTCGGGAGGGGGACAATGAGCAGTTCTTC.

For the CDR3, the DNA is TGTGCCAGCAGCTCCCGGGCCCCACTAGCGGTAAAGTTCTTC. Amino acids: CASSSRAPLAVKFF. This chain uses TRBV7-8 with TRBJ2-1; the match to TRBD2 covers 8 bases. V dropped 4 bases and J dropped 14; count of bases not matched to a gene: 13. Germline CDR1 SGHVS, CDR2 FQNEAQ. The CDR3 runs 14 residues.

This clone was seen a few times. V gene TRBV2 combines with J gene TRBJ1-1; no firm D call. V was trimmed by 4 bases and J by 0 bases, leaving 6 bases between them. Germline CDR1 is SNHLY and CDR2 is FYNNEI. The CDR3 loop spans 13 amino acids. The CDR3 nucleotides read TGTGCCAGCAGTGGGCAGGTGAACACTGAAGCTTTCTTT. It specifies CASSGQVNTEAFF.

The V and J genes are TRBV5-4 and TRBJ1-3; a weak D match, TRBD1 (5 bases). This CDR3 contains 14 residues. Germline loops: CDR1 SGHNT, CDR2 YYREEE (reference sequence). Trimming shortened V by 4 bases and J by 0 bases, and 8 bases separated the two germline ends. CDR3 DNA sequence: TGTGCCAGCAGCCGCGACAGCTCTGGAAACACCATATATTTT. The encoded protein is CASSRDSSGNTIYF.